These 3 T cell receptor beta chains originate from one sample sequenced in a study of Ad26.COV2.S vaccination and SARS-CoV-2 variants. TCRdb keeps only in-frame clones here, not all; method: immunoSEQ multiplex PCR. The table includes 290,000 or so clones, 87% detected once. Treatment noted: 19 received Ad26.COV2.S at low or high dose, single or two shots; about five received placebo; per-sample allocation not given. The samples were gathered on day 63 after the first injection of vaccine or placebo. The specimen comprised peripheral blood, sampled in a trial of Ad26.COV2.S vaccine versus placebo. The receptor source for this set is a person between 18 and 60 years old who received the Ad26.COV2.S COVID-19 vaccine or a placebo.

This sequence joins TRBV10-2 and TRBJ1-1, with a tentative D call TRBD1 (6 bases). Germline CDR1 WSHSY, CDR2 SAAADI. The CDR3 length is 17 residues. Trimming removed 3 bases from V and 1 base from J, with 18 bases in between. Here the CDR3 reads CASSEYSTGTGNTEAFF. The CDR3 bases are TGCGCCAGCAGTGAATACTCAACAGGGACTGGGAACACTGAAGCTTTCTTT.

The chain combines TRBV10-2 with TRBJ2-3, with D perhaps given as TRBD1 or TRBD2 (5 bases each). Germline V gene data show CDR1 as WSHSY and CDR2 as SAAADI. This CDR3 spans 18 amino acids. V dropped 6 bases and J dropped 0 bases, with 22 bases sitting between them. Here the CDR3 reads CASRSSGRLTDSTDTQYF. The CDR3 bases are TGCGCCAGCAGATCATCAGGGAGACTCACCGACAGCACAGATACGCAGTATTTT.

The CDR3 nucleotides are TGTGCTAGTGGTTTCGAGACAGGGGTAGAGACCCAGTACTTC. Residues: CASGFETGVETQYF. V and J are TRBV12-5 and TRBJ2-5, with 8 bases matching TRBD1. CDR1 is LGHNT and CDR2 is FRNRAP in the germline V gene. This CDR3 is 14 amino acids long. Trimming removed 3 bases from V and 4 bases from J; junction bases left unmatched: 4.